This is a list of T cell receptor beta chains from one sample in a study of neoadjuvant anti-PD-1 for oral cavity cancer. Generated by immunoSEQ multiplex PCR, the TCRdb table keeps only in-frame clones and is missing some. There are 25,000 to 40,000 clones in the sample; just under 80% occur only once, and 3% to 4% lies in the top ten. Sample: PBMCs, taken after nivolumab (anti-PD-1) treatment. These receptors all come from a person between 40 and 85 years old with oral cavity squamous cell carcinoma. The CDR3 runs from the conserved cysteine through the conserved F or W. D genes are given only for firm matches. Rows give clone size only sometimes, using once, few, many, or a class for an expanded clone.

cdr3_length,j_call,clone_size,d_call,v_call,cdr3_nt,cdr3_aa
15,TRBJ1-5,-,TRBD1,TRBV29-1,TGCAGCGTCCCGGGACAGGGGCGAAGGGATCAGCCCCAGCATTTT,CSVPGQGRRDQPQHF
14,TRBJ2-2,-,-,TRBV6-6,TGTGCCAGCAGTTACGGTTCGTCCTCCGGGGAGCTGTTTTTT,CASSYGSSSGELFF
16,TRBJ2-5,-,TRBD1,TRBV9,TGTGCCAGCAGCGTAGAGGGACAGGCGATGCAAGAGACCCAGTACTTC,CASSVEGQAMQETQYF
15,TRBJ2-1,few,TRBD2,TRBV11-3,TGTGCCAGCAGCCCAGGACTAGGAGGTAACAATGAGCAGTTCTTC,CASSPGLGGNNEQFF
15,TRBJ2-1,-,-,TRBV4-2,TGTGCCAGCAGCCAAGACCGTTCCTCCTACAATGAGCAGTTCTTC,CASSQDRSSYNEQFF
11,TRBJ1-2,-,-,TRBV28,TGTGCCAGCAGTAATAACTATGGCTACACCTTC,CASSNNYGYTF
11,TRBJ2-3,-,-,TRBV5-4,TGTGCCAGCAGCCTGGGGGATACGCAGTATTTT,CASSLGDTQYF
14,TRBJ1-2,-,-,TRBV2,TGTGCCAGCAGTGGGATAGGGGCGGGCTATGGCTACACCTTC,CASSGIGAGYGYTF
17,TRBJ2-1,few,TRBD1,TRBV9,TGTGCCAGCAGCGTAGGTCTTCGGGACAGGGTGATCGATGAGCAGTTCTTC,CASSVGLRDRVIDEQFF
17,TRBJ1-1,-,-,TRBV9,TGTGCCAGCAGCGCTCCCCGGGGGGGGGATCCGAACACTGAAGCTTTCTTT,CASSAPRGGDPNTEAFF
13,TRBJ1-4,-,-,TRBV5-5,TGTGCCAGCAGCTTGTGGGAGGATGAAAAACTGTTTTTT,CASSLWEDEKLFF
14,TRBJ1-5,-,TRBD1,TRBV5-1,TGCGCCAGCAGCTACACAGGGGGCAATCAGCCCCAGCATTTT,CASSYTGGNQPQHF
14,TRBJ2-7,-,TRBD1,TRBV2,TGTGCCAGCAGAACCGGGACAGAGACCTACGAGCAGTACTTC,CASRTGTETYEQYF
18,TRBJ1-2,-,-,TRBV28,TGTGCCAGCAGTCCGCTCCCCGGGACACCTAACGGGGTCTATGGCTACACCTTC,CASSPLPGTPNGVYGYTF
14,TRBJ1-1,few,TRBD1,TRBV2,TGTGCCAGCAGCGTGGACAGGGGGTCGCCTGAAGCTTTCTTT,CASSVDRGSPEAFF
15,TRBJ2-3,-,TRBD1,TRBV7-2,TGTGCCAGCAGCTCGGGACAGCTAAGCACAGATACGCAGTATTTT,CASSSGQLSTDTQYF
18,TRBJ2-2,-,TRBD2,TRBV14,TGTGCCAGCAGCCAAGGCGGACTAGCGGGGGGTAACACCGGGGAGCTGTTTTTT,CASSQGGLAGGNTGELFF
17,TRBJ2-3,-,-,TRBV5-1,TGCGCCAGCAGCTGGGGCCCTCAGGGGGGGGGCACAGATACGCAGTATTTT,CASSWGPQGGGTDTQYF
13,TRBJ2-7,once,TRBD1,TRBV19,TGTGCCAGTAGTCAAACAGGGGGCTACGAGCAGTACTTC,CASSQTGGYEQYF
16,TRBJ1-4,-,-,TRBV2,TGTGCCAGCATTACGACTTCCGACAGGATAAATGAAAAACTGTTTTTT,CASITTSDRINEKLFF
13,TRBJ1-2,-,-,TRBV5-1,TGCGCCAGCAGCTACCCAGGGGACTATGGCTACACCTTC,CASSYPGDYGYTF
13,TRBJ2-1,-,TRBD2,TRBV7-7,TGTGCCAGCAGCTTAGTAGCGGGGGATGAGCAGTTCTTC,CASSLVAGDEQFF
12,TRBJ2-3,-,-,TRBV7-2,TGTGCCAGCAGCTTAGCATCAGATACGCAGTATTTT,CASSLASDTQYF
14,TRBJ2-1,-,-,TRBV19,TGTGCCAGTAGTATCGAGGGGTCCTACAATGAGCAGTTCTTC,CASSIEGSYNEQFF
14,TRBJ1-4,-,-,TRBV10-3,TGTGCCATCAGTGATCGTGACAGTAATGAAAAACTGTTTTTT,CAISDRDSNEKLFF
15,TRBJ1-2,-,-,TRBV19,TGTGCCAGTAGTACTAACAGGGAATTAAACTATGGCTACACCTTC,CASSTNRELNYGYTF
13,TRBJ2-7,-,-,TRBV6-1,TGTGCCAGCAGGGCGCAGGGGACCTACGAGCAGTACTTC,CASRAQGTYEQYF
13,TRBJ1-1,-,-,TRBV29-1,TGCAGCGCATCTCTGGGCCCGAACACTGAAGCTTTCTTT,CSASLGPNTEAFF
14,TRBJ2-1,-,-,TRBV11-3,TGTGCCAGCAGCACCCGGGACGGGGAGAATGAGCAGTTCTTC,CASSTRDGENEQFF
12,TRBJ1-5,few,-,TRBV7-9,TGTGCCAGCAGCGCCCAGAATCAGCCCCAGCATTTT,CASSAQNQPQHF
16,TRBJ1-6,-,TRBD1,TRBV5-4,TGTGCCAGCAGCGATTTGACGAGACAGGGAAATTCACCCCTCCACTTT,CASSDLTRQGNSPLHF
15,TRBJ2-7,few,TRBD1,TRBV28,TGTGCCAGCAGAGGCCTGGGACAGGGTCAGGACGAGCAGTACTTC,CASRGLGQGQDEQYF
15,TRBJ1-2,-,-,TRBV5-1,TGCGCCAGCAGCTTGATGAGGCGGGGTGGCTATGGCTACACCTTC,CASSLMRRGGYGYTF
12,TRBJ1-1,-,TRBD1,TRBV10-3,TGTGCCGTCGGTTACAGGGGATTAGAAGCTTTCTTT,CAVGYRGLEAFF
17,TRBJ1-3,-,-,TRBV15,TGTGCCACCAGCAGAGTAGTCGGGGCAGCAGATCGAAACACCATATATTTT,CATSRVVGAADRNTIYF
15,TRBJ1-2,-,-,TRBV28,TGTGCCAGCAGTTCCCCGGGAAGGGGCCACTATGGCTACACCTTC,CASSSPGRGHYGYTF
14,TRBJ2-7,-,-,TRBV27,TGTGCCAGCAGTTTAAGTGGGGACTGGGGCGAGCAGTACTTC,CASSLSGDWGEQYF
15,TRBJ1-4,-,-,TRBV7-9,TGTGCCAGCAGCTTATATGGGGAACCTAATGAAAAACTGTTTTTT,CASSLYGEPNEKLFF
13,TRBJ2-3,-,-,TRBV7-9,TGTGCCAGCAGCCCGAGGGGCACAGATACGCAGTATTTT,CASSPRGTDTQYF
16,TRBJ2-1,-,-,TRBV4-1,TGCGCCAGCAGCCAAGAGTCAGGGCGCCTAATTAATGAGCAGTTCTTC,CASSQESGRLINEQFF
19,TRBJ2-7,-,-,TRBV6-1,TGTGCCAGCAGGGAATTCCCGTTGTCCAGGGGACGCCGCTTCTACGAGCAGTACTTC,CASREFPLSRGRRFYEQYF
13,TRBJ1-1,-,-,TRBV5-1,TGCGCCAGCAGCGGACAGCTTAACACTGAAGCTTTCTTT,CASSGQLNTEAFF
15,TRBJ1-4,-,-,TRBV28,TGTGCCAGCAGTCACCCTTTGGGGTCGGACGAAAAACTGTTTTTT,CASSHPLGSDEKLFF
15,TRBJ2-7,-,-,TRBV4-3,TGCGCCAGCAGCCAAGATAAGGCAGGGGCCCTACCGGAGTACTTC,CASSQDKAGALPEYF
15,TRBJ2-2,-,TRBD2,TRBV6-6,TGTGCCAGCAGACCCTTGCGGGGGGTTGCCGGGGAGCTGTTTTTT,CASRPLRGVAGELFF
15,TRBJ1-2,-,TRBD1,TRBV10-3,TGTGCCATCAGTGAGTCGGGACAGGGTATTACTGGCTACACCTTC,CAISESGQGITGYTF
13,TRBJ2-7,-,-,TRBV6-6,TGTGCCAGCAGTTACGCAACATTCCACGAGCAGTACTTC,CASSYATFHEQYF
15,TRBJ1-6,-,-,TRBV2,TGTGCCAGCAGTGAATTGGGTATTGAGGCAACACCCCTCCACTTT,CASSELGIEATPLHF
13,TRBJ1-6,-,TRBD1,TRBV2,TGTGCCGGAAAGGGACAGATTAATTCACCCCTCCACTTT,CAGKGQINSPLHF